The entry below gives a single TCR beta chain sequence along with its context. What it binds is not known. The J segment lost 6 bases and the V segment lost 0 bases, leaving 13 bases of the junction unmatched. This CDR3 has 18 residues. In germline, CDR1 is SGHRS, CDR2 YFSETQ. The data were obtained in a study of T cell responses to AZD1222 COVID-19 vaccine. Study observations and caveats: Increased Spike-specific TCR breadth and depth were observed after two AZD1222 doses.

Libraries were prepared by immunoSEQ multiplex PCR; TCRdb keeps only in-frame clonotypes and omits some of them. Of some 130,000 clones in the sample, about 93% were seen once. The receptor was isolated from an adult who received the AZD1222 COVID-19 vaccine. Material: peripheral blood, obtained 28 days after the second AZD1222 dose. This chain connects TRBV5-1 to TRBJ2-1; 9 bases match TRBD2. The CDR3 is CASSLELYLSGGRNEQFF. The DNA for the CDR3 is TGCGCCAGCAGCTTGGAACTCTATCTTAGCGGGGGTCGCAATGAGCAGTTCTTC.